The rows below give T cell receptor beta chains drawn from one sample of a study of blood T cell repertoires in COVID-19. Generated by immunoSEQ multiplex PCR, the TCRdb table keeps only in-frame clones and is missing some. The data show roughly 86,000 clones, around nine tenths seen once. The specimen was peripheral blood. Source of these receptors: a man aged 45-65 years with active or convalescent COVID-19. Both conserved end residues are part of each CDR3.

>TRBV9
CASSVGTGGLVTEAFF
>TRBV12-3/TRBV12-4
CASSAGAGAFF
>TRBV21-1
CASSKRFPTGELFF
>TRBV5-6
CASSLVFRANTEAFF
>TRBV9
CASSVDGGSYTGELFF
>TRBV18
CASSIDRGRNTEAFF
>TRBV9
CASSVEEGEGDTQYF
>TRBV27
CASSLRGDRVWNQPQHF
>TRBV5-1
CASSLTPGNEQFF
>TRBV5-1
CASSSIVGGGEQYF
>TRBV29-1
CSVRTGGGYTF
>TRBV18
CASSPQRGGQPQHF
>TRBV28
CASSLESGYTF
>TRBV10-3
CAISEGQKETQYF
>TRBV5-4
CASSSGLAGRTGYEQYF
>TRBV3-1/TRBV3-2
CASSQDGIDGYTF
>TRBV6-6
CASSSGLGNTEAFF
>TRBV6-2/TRBV6-3
CASSYELGQGAFQETQYF
>TRBV18
CASSPDRDEKLFF
>TRBV28
CASSRGSRPETQYF
>TRBV6-5
CASSTGGQGYYGYTF
>TRBV14
CASSRLAVPWGEQFF
>TRBV5-1
CASSTKGETDTQYF